The entry below describes one T cell receptor beta chain. Authors' processing steps: Amplifying reference gene primers gave estimates of nucleated cell counts. TCRdb's table, derived via immunoSEQ multiplex PCR, lists solely in-frame clones and lacks some. V, J and clone size are taken as reported in that table, and D and trimming were inferred from the DNA itself. The sample carries roughly 130,000 clones, 80% to 90% recorded once. The data belong to a study of blood T cell repertoires in COVID-19. Study-wide context: Both acute and convalescent COVID-19 samples were obtained from the United States, Italy and Spain.

V shed 6 bases and J shed 0 bases, with 14 bases lying between them. CDR1 MNHEY and CDR2 SMNVEV come from the germline V gene (reference sequence). The CDR3 is made up of 15 amino acids. The V call is TRBV27, the J call TRBJ1-1; TRBD1 might be the D (5 bases). Sequencing was performed on peripheral blood. The sequence was obtained from a woman in her sixties or seventies with acute or convalescent COVID-19. The CDR3 nucleotides are TGTGCCAGCAGCCCATTCGGGGGAATGAACACTGAAGCTTTCTTT. It yields the protein CASSPFGGMNTEAFF.